This TCR beta chain came from a study of OX40 agonist ivuxolimab in advanced cancers. Study background: Ivuxolimab was delivered to patients intravenously every 2 weeks at doses spanning 0.01 to 10 mg/kg.

Assay used: immunoSEQ multiplex PCR; TCRdb lists only in-frame clones, some missing. The sample lists approximately 44,000 clones; approximately 90% were seen once. Findings of the study overall: In CD8+ T cells, expanded clones were on average more numerous than in CD4+.

Remarks on this clone: The target antigen is unknown.

This CDR3 spans 14 amino acids. The germline gives CDR1 SGHDT, CDR2 YYEEEE. The V end lost 4 bases, the J end lost 5 bases, and 14 bases lay between the germline ends. This chain joins TRBV5-6 and TRBJ2-3, with D perhaps matching TRBD2 (6 bases). The input for sequencing was CD4+ or CD8+ T cells sorted from blood, taken in a trial of the OX40 agonist ivuxolimab. This sequence originates from an adult with an advanced solid tumor such as melanoma, head and neck, liver or kidney cancer. The CDR3 DNA reads TGTGCCAGCAGCCCCCCCTCTAGCGAAGATACGCAGTATTTT. It translates to CASSPPSSEDTQYF.